This T cell receptor (beta chain) was retrieved from a study of shared clonotypes between healthy human individuals. Germline V CDR1 and CDR2: SGHTA, FQGNSA. The CDR3 runs to 15 residues. Trimming took 5 bases from V and 7 from J; bases not matched to a gene: 9. Sequencing used immunoSEQ multiplex PCR; TCRdb keeps in-frame clones, though not all of them. The repertoire holds 2,500,000 or so clones, under 95% seen once, with more than 0.35% in the top ten. V and J are TRBV7-2 and TRBJ1-5; 9 bases map to TRBD1. Sequenced: naive CD4+ T cells from PBMCs. Subset meaning: CD45RA+ positively selected. This clonotype originated in a man between 18 and 35 years old in good health. Some clones in this sample may be carry-over from other donors' samples. DNA of the CDR3: TGTGCCAGCAGCAAGTACAGGGGGCATGGACAGCCCCAGCATTTT. Encoded protein: CASSKYRGHGQPQHF.